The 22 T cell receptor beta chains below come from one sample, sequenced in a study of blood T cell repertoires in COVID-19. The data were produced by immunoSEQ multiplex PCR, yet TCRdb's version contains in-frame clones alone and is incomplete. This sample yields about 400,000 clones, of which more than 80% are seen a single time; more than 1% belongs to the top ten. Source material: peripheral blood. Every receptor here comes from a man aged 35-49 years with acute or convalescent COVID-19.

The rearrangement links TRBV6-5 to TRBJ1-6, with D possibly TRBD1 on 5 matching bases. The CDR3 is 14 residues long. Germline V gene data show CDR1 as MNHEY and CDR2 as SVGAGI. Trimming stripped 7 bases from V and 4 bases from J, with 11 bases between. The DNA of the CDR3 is TGTGCCAGCACCTACAGGAGTTATAATTCACCCCTCCACTTT. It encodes CASTYRSYNSPLHF.

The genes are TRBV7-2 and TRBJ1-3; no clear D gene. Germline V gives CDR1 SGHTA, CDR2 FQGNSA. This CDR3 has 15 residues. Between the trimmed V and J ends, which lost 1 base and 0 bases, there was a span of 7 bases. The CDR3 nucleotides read TGTGCCAGCAGCTTAGTCCGGGGCTCTGGAAACACCATATATTTT. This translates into CASSLVRGSGNTIYF. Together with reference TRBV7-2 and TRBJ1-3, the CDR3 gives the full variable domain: GAGVSQSPSNKVTEKGKDVELRCDPISGHTALYWYRQSLGQGLEFLIYFQGNSAPDKSGLPSDRFSAERTGGSVSTLTIQRTQQEDSAVYLCASSLVRGSGNTIYFGEGSWLTVV.

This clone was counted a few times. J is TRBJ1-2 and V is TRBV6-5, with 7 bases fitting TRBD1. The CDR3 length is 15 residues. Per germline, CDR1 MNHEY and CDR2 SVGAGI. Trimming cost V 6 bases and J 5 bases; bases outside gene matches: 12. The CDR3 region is CASSRQGDFFYGYTF. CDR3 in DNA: TGTGCCAGCAGCCGACAGGGTGACTTCTTTTATGGCTACACCTTC.

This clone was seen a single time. The CDR3 nucleotides are TGTGCCTGGACGCAGGGGTCGGACAGCACAGATACGCAGTATTTT. Amino acid sequence: CAWTQGSDSTDTQYF. The chain couples TRBV30 to TRBJ2-3; perhaps TRBD1 as D (6 bases). CDR3 length: 15 amino acids. V was shortened by 4 bases and J by 0 bases, with 14 bases between the two germline ends. Germline V gives CDR1 GTSNPN, CDR2 SVGIG (reference sequence).

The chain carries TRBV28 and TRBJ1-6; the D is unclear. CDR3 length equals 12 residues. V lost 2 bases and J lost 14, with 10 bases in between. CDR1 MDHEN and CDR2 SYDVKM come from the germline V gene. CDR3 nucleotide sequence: TGTGCCAGCAGTTTAATAGGGAGGGCCCTCCACTTT. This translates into CASSLIGRALHF.

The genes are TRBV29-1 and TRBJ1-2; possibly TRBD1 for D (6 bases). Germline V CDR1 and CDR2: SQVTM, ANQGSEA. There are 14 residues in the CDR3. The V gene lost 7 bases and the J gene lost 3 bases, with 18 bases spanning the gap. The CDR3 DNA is TGCAGCGGAAGCCGGGGGGGCGATGACTATGGCTACACCTTC. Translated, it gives CSGSRGGDDYGYTF.

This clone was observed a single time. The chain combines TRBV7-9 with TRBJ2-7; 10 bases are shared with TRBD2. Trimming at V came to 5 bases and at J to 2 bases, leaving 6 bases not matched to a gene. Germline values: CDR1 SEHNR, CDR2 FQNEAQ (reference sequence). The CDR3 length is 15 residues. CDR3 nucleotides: TGTGCCAGCAGCCCTAGCGGGGGCCTTACCTACGAGCAGTACTTC. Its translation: CASSPSGGLTYEQYF.

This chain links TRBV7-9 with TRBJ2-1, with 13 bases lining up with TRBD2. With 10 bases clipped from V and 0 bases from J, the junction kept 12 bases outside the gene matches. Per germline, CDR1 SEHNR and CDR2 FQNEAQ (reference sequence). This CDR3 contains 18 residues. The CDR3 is CAIDPGLAGRSSYNEQFF. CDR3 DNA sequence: TGTGCCATCGACCCGGGACTAGCGGGAAGGAGCTCCTACAATGAGCAGTTCTTC.

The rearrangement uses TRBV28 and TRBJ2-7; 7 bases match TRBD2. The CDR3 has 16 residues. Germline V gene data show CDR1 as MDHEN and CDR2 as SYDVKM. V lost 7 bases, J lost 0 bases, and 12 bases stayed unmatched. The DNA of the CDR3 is TGTGCCAGCAACCCCTATTACGGGAGGAGCTCCTACGAGCAGTACTTC. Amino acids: CASNPYYGRSSYEQYF.

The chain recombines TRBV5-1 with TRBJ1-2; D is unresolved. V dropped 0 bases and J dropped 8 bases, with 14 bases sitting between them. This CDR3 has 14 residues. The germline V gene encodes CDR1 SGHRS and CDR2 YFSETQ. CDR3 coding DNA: TGCGCCAGCAGCTTGGATCGTGTGGCTGGCGGCTACACCTTC. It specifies CASSLDRVAGGYTF.

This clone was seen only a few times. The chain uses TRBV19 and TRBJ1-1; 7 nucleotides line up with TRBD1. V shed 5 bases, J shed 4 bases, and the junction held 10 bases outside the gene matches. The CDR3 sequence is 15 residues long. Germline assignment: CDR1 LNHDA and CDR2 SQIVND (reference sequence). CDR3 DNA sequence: TGTGCCAGTAGTTTCAATGAGGGGGCGGGCACTGAAGCTTTCTTT. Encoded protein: CASSFNEGAGTEAFF.

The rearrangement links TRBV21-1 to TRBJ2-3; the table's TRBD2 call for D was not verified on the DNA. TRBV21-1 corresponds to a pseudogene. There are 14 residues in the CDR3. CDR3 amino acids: CASRAGGTTDTQYF. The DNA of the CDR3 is TGTGCCAGCAGAGCCGGGGGAACAACAGATACGCAGTATTTT.

The CDR3 bases are TGTGCCAGCAGTGGCCGCAGGAAAGGTACAGATACGCAGTATTTT. Protein: CASSGRRKGTDTQYF. The chain is built from TRBV6-2 or TRBV6-3 and TRBJ2-3; D unclear. The CDR3 covers 15 residues. Deletions cut 5 bases from V and 3 bases from J, with 15 bases between. CDR1 is MNHEY, CDR2 SVGEGT, per germline.

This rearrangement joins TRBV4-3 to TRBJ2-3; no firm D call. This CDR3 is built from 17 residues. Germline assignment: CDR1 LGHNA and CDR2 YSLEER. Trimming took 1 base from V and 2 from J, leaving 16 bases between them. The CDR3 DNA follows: TGCGCCAGCAGCCAAGTCAATGCGCACTTCGCCACAGATACGCAGTATTTT. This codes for CASSQVNAHFATDTQYF.

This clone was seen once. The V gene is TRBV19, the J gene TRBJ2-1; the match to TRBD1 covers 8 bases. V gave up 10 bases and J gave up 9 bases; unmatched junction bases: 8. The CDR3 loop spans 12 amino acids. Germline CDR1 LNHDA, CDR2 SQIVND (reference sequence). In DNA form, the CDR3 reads TGTGCCACCCGGACAGGGCTAGGTGAGCAGTTCTTC. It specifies CATRTGLGEQFF.

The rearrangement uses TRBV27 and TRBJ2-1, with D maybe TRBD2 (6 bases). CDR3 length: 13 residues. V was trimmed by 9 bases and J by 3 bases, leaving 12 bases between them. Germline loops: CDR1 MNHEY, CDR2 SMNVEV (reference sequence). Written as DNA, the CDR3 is TGTGCCAGTGGGACTTTGAACTACAATGAGCAGTTCTTC. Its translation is CASGTLNYNEQFF.

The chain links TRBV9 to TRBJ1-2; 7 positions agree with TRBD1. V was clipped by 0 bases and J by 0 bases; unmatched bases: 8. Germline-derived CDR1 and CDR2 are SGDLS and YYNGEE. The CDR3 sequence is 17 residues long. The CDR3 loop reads CASSVDWGQGANYGYTF. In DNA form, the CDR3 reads TGTGCCAGCAGCGTAGACTGGGGTCAGGGGGCTAACTATGGCTACACCTTC. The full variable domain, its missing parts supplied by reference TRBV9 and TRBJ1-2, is DSGVTQTPKHLITATGQRVTLRCSPRSGDLSVYWYQQSLDQGLQFLIQYYNGEERAKGNILERFSAQQFPDLHSELNLSSLELGDSALYFCASSVDWGQGANYGYTFGSGTRLTVV.

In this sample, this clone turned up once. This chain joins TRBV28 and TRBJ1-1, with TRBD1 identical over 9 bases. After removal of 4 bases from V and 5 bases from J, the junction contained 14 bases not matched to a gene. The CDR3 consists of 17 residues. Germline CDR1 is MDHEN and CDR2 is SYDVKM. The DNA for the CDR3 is TGTGCCAGCAGTTACTCCGGGACAGGGAGGGGTGGAACTGAAGCTTTCTTT. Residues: CASSYSGTGRGGTEAFF.

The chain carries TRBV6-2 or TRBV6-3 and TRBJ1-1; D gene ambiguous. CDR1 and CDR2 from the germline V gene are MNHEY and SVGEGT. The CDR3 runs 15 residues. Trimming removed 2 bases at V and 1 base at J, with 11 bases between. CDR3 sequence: CASSYQPSPNTEAFF. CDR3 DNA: TGTGCCAGCAGTTACCAACCCAGTCCGAACACTGAAGCTTTCTTT.

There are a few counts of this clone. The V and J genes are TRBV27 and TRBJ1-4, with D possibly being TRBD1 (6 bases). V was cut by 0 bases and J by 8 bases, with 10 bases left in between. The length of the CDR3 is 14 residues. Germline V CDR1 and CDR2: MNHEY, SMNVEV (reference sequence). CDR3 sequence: CASSLSVQGEKLFF. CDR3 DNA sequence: TGTGCCAGCAGTTTATCGGTACAGGGCGAAAAACTGTTTTTT.

This CDR3 reads CASSLASDQPQHF. For the CDR3, the DNA is TGTGCCAGCAGCTTAGCATCGGATCAGCCCCAGCATTTT. This rearrangement joins TRBV7-8 to TRBJ1-5; unclear D gene. The CDR3 is 13 amino acids. CDR1 and CDR2 from the germline V gene are SGHVS and FQNEAQ. V dropped 0 bases and J dropped 5 bases, with 5 bases sitting between them. Full variable domain (rest looked up from reference TRBV7-8 and TRBJ1-5): GAGVSQSPRYKVAKRGQDVALRCDPISGHVSLFWYQQALGQGPEFLTYFQNEAQLDKSGLPSDRFFAERPEGSVSTLKIQRTQQEDSAVYLCASSLASDQPQHFGDGTRLSIL.

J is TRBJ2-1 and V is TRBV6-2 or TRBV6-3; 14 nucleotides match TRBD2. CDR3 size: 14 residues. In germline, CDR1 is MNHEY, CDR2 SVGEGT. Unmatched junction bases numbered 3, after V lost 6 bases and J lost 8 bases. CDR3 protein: CASSRLAGGHEQFF. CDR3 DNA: TGTGCCAGCAGCAGACTAGCGGGGGGGCATGAGCAGTTCTTC.